A single sample is the source of the 23 T cell receptor beta chains below, sequenced in a study of shared T cell receptors in the human thymus. TCRdb keeps only in-frame clones here, not all; method: immunoSEQ multiplex PCR. This repertoire shows under 700,000 clones, around 82% found once; its top ten account for 0.01% to 0.015%. This sample was shared with a second study, whose subject was human thymus T cells.

Sequencing was carried out using thymocytes. These receptors were taken from a boy younger than two with a congenital heart defect.

The V call is TRBV7-8, the J call TRBJ1-2; no clear D gene. CDR3 length equals 16 residues. V lost 5 bases and J 8 bases, leaving 24 bases between the germline ends. The germline V gene encodes CDR1 SGHVS and CDR2 FQNEAQ. CDR3 in amino acids: CASSPPSSQLAGGYTF. For the CDR3, the DNA is TGTGCCAGCAGCCCCCCCTCGTCACAGCTAGCGGGGGGCTACACCTTC. Looking up the rest from reference TRBV7-8 and TRBJ1-2 gives the full variable domain: GAGVSQSPRYKVAKRGQDVALRCDPISGHVSLFWYQQALGQGPEFLTYFQNEAQLDKSGLPSDRFFAERPEGSVSTLKIQRTQQEDSAVYLCASSPPSSQLAGGYTFGSGTRLTVV.

The chain has TRBV29-1 and TRBJ1-1, with a weak D call TRBD1 (6 bases). The CDR3 extends over 12 amino acids. V lost 5 bases and J lost 11, with 18 bases in between. Per germline, CDR1 SQVTM and CDR2 ANQGSEA. Written as DNA, the CDR3 is TGCAGCGTTACCGGGACACCGGGGAACGCTTTCTTT. Translating gives CSVTGTPGNAFF.

As regards this clone: Relative to the germline gene, one junction end is altered; a read error may explain this. The J gene is TRBJ2-7, the V gene TRBV5-6, with TRBD2 identical over 7 bases. Germline values: CDR1 SGHDT, CDR2 YYEEEE. The CDR3 consists of 15 residues. CDR3 in DNA: TGTGCCAGCAGCTTGGGTCGGGAGGTTTCCTGCGAGCAGTACTTC. It is translated as CASSLGREVSCEQYF.

The chain has TRBV7-3 and TRBJ2-7, with D possibly matching TRBD1 (5 bases). V lost 2 bases to trimming and J lost 3 bases, with 11 bases between them. The CDR3 loop spans 14 amino acids. Germline values: CDR1 SGHTA, CDR2 FQGTGA. The CDR3 loop reads CASSLGQGFYEQYF. In DNA, the CDR3 is TGTGCCAGCAGCTTAGGCCAGGGATTCTACGAGCAGTACTTC.

This chain connects TRBV7-8 to TRBJ1-1, with unresolved D. The CDR3 covers 11 residues. Trimming removed 2 bases at V and 8 bases at J, with 6 bases between. Germline V lookup: CDR1 SGHVS, CDR2 FQNEAQ. In nucleotides, the CDR3 is TGTGCCAGCAGCTTAAACAGCGAAGCTTTCTTT. It encodes CASSLNSEAFF.

The rearrangement links TRBV5-5 to TRBJ2-7; no clear D. Germline loops: CDR1 SGHKS, CDR2 YYEKEE (reference sequence). CDR3 length: 15 residues. V was shortened by 3 bases and J by 2 bases, with 15 bases between the two germline ends. CDR3: CASSYASTITYEQYF. The CDR3 DNA reads TGTGCCAGCAGCTACGCCTCGACAATTACCTACGAGCAGTACTTC. The variable domain in full, completed from reference TRBV5-5 and TRBJ2-7, reads DAGVTQSPTHLIKTRGQQVTLRCSPISGHKSVSWYQQVLGQGPQFIFQYYEKEERGRGNFPDRFSARQFPNYSSELNVNALLLGDSALYLCASSYASTITYEQYFGPGTRLTVT.

This chain connects TRBV7-6 to TRBJ2-7; 15 positions match TRBD2. The length of the CDR3 is 22 residues. Germline assignment: CDR1 SGHVS and CDR2 FNYEAQ. The V and J ends lost 1 base and 2 bases, in that order; junction bases with no gene match: 18. The CDR3 spells CASSLVGGLAGGPYERPYEQYF. As DNA, the CDR3 is TGTGCCAGCAGCTTAGTGGGAGGACTAGCGGGAGGGCCGTATGAAAGGCCCTACGAGCAGTACTTC.

The J gene is TRBJ1-4, the V gene TRBV5-1; TRBD1 agrees at 8 bases. V trimming: 1 base; J trimming: 4 bases; junction bases outside the gene matches: 3. This CDR3 spans 15 amino acids. CDR1 is SGHRS and CDR2 is YFSETQ in the germline V gene. The CDR3 DNA follows: TGCGCCAGCAGCTTGTACAGGGGGTTTAATGAAAAACTGTTTTTT. It yields the protein CASSLYRGFNEKLFF.

This clone was observed a handful of times. V and J are TRBV13 and TRBJ1-1; D remains ambiguous. Trimming stripped 2 bases from V and 5 bases from J, with 15 bases between. The CDR3 runs 15 residues. Germline V gene data show CDR1 as PRHDT and CDR2 as FYEKMQ (reference sequence). The CDR3 here is CASSLLGEGGTEAFF. The DNA for the CDR3 is TGTGCCAGCAGCTTACTGGGAGAAGGAGGGACTGAAGCTTTCTTT.

This chain links TRBV4-3 with TRBJ2-1; 15 bases are a match to TRBD2. The V segment lost 2 bases and the J segment 7 bases; nucleotides outside the gene matches: 3. CDR1 is LGHNA and CDR2 is YSLEER in the germline V gene. The CDR3 has 16 amino acids. CDR3 residues: CASSQLGLAGGNEQFF. CDR3 bases: TGCGCCAGCAGCCAACTTGGACTAGCGGGAGGGAATGAGCAGTTCTTC.

Of note for this clone: The junction and the germline gene differ at one end; a read error may be behind it. The DNA for the CDR3 is TGTGCTAGCAGCCTCAGTTCGGCGGACTTGTTTCAAGAGACCCAGTACTTC. Translating gives CASSLSSADLFQETQYF. The J gene is TRBJ2-5, the V gene TRBV7-7; D possibly corresponds to TRBD2 (5 bases). Germline V gives CDR1 SSHAT, CDR2 FNYEAQ (reference sequence). There are 17 residues in the CDR3. The whole variable domain, remainder taken from reference TRBV7-7 and TRBJ2-5, is GAGVSQSPRYKVTKRGQDVTLRCDPISSHATLYWYQQALGQGPEFLTYFNYEAQPDKSGLPSDRFSAERPEGSISTLTIQRTEQRDSAMYRCASSLSSADLFQETQYFGPGTRLLVL.

The gene calls are TRBV29-1 and TRBJ2-1; 7 nucleotides agree with TRBD2. Germline loops: CDR1 SQVTM, CDR2 ANQGSEA. Trimming cost V 7 bases and J 5 bases; bases outside gene matches: 14. The CDR3 spans 15 residues. The CDR3 nucleotides read TGCAGCGCCTCGGGGAGCGGGAAAGTAGACAATGAGCAGTTCTTC. Its protein is CSASGSGKVDNEQFF.

V gene TRBV11-2 combines with J gene TRBJ2-7; 9 nucleotides align to TRBD2. After removal of 4 bases from V and 4 bases from J, the junction contained 11 bases not matched to a gene. CDR3 length equals 16 residues. Germline assignment: CDR1 SGHAT and CDR2 FQNNGV. CDR3 residues: CASSYVSGRLLYEQYF. CDR3 DNA: TGTGCCAGCAGCTACGTAAGCGGGAGGTTATTGTACGAGCAGTACTTC.

The rearrangement uses TRBV7-9 and TRBJ1-2; a possible D gene is TRBD1 (5 bases). This CDR3 is 15 amino acids long. V was cut by 2 bases and J by 4 bases, with 14 bases left in between. Germline V gene lookup returns CDR1 SEHNR and CDR2 FQNEAQ (reference sequence). The CDR3 loop is CASSLPPTVSYGYTF. The CDR3 DNA sequence: TGTGCCAGCAGCTTACCCCCGACAGTGAGCTATGGCTACACCTTC.

The J gene is TRBJ2-1, the V gene TRBV1; TRBD2 is the table's D call, not checked against the DNA. TRBV1 represents a pseudogene. The CDR3 runs to 12 residues. The CDR3, as DNA: TGCACCAGGTCCCTCTGCTACAATGAGCAGTTCTTC. Translated, it gives CTRSLCYNEQFF.

J is TRBJ2-3 and V is TRBV11-3, with 8 bases aligning to TRBD1. CDR1 and CDR2 (germline): SGHNT, YENEEA. V shed 8 bases and J 3 bases; nucleotides not matched to a gene: 13. The CDR3 totals 16 residues. CDR3 loop: CASGRLRDRLTDTQYF. CDR3 bases: TGTGCCAGCGGCCGGCTTAGGGACAGGCTTACAGATACGCAGTATTTT.

This sequence joins TRBV4-3 and TRBJ2-1, with 8 bases that match TRBD1. The V gene's germline CDR1 is LGHNA and CDR2 YSLEER. This CDR3 has 19 amino acids. After removal of 1 base from V and 0 bases from J, the junction contained 11 bases not matched to a gene. The CDR3 protein is CASSQGTGSSHSSYNEQFF. The CDR3 region has the DNA TGCGCCAGCAGCCAAGGGACAGGGTCATCCCATAGCTCCTACAATGAGCAGTTCTTC.

The genes are TRBV11-2 and TRBJ2-7, with a weak D call TRBD2 (5 bases). Trimming cost V 5 bases and J 7 bases, with 24 bases left between them. This CDR3 comprises 16 residues. Germline V gene sequence: CDR1 SGHAT, CDR2 FQNNGV. The CDR3 DNA is TGTGCCAGCAGCGTTTTCCCCAAACCCGGGCCGGGAGAGCAGTACTTC. This encodes CASSVFPKPGPGEQYF.

This chain links TRBV11-2 with TRBJ2-7; TRBD2 matches at 11 bases. This CDR3 is 17 amino acids long. V dropped 0 bases and J dropped 1; count of bases not matched to a gene: 5. Germline V CDR1 and CDR2: SGHAT, FQNNGV. Here the CDR3 DNA reads TGTGCCAGCAGCTTAGATCCGACTAGCGGGAAATCCTACGAGCAGTACTTC. Translating gives CASSLDPTSGKSYEQYF.

This chain links TRBV12-2 with TRBJ2-2; TRBD2 is the table's D call and was not checked against the DNA. TRBV12-2 is classified as a pseudogene. This CDR3 has 18 amino acids. The CDR3 sequence: CASRLKVPGYGGSGELFF. CDR3 coding DNA: TGTGCAAGTCGCTTAAAAGTCCCGGGCTACGGAGGGTCCGGGGAGCTGTTTTTT.

This clone was seen only a few times. J is TRBJ2-7 and V is TRBV18; 8 bases map to TRBD1. The V gene's germline CDR1 is KGHSH and CDR2 LQKENI. The junction had 14 bases not matched to a gene; V was cut back by 5 bases and J by 5 bases. The CDR3 loop spans 16 amino acids. The CDR3 sequence is CASSYLPGQEGHEQYF. Here the CDR3 DNA reads TGTGCCAGCTCATATCTACCGGGACAGGAAGGCCACGAGCAGTACTTC. Combining the CDR3 with reference TRBV18 and TRBJ2-7 gives the whole variable domain NAGVMQNPRHLVRRRGQEARLRCSPMKGHSHVYWYRQLPEEGLKFMVYLQKENIIDESGMPKERFSAEFPKEGPSILRIQQVVRGDSAAYFCASSYLPGQEGHEQYFGPGTRLTVT.

The chain is built from TRBV25-1 and TRBJ2-1; TRBD2 is a possible D gene (5 bases). Between the trimmed V and J ends, which lost 6 bases and 7 bases, there was a span of 19 bases. This CDR3 spans 15 amino acids. Germline V lookup: CDR1 MGHDK, CDR2 SYGVNS. CDR3 nucleotides: TGTGCCAGCAGAGTCGCGGGCCCCAACGGGAATGAGCAGTTCTTC. Protein: CASRVAGPNGNEQFF.

This clone was detected once. This chain links TRBV4-2 with TRBJ2-3; D gene unclear. This CDR3 contains 14 residues. The V and J ends lost 1 base and 3 bases respectively, with 8 bases between them. CDR1 LGHNA and CDR2 YNFKEQ come from the germline V gene. In DNA form, the CDR3 reads TGTGCCAGCAGCCAAGGCGGAGTGACAGATACGCAGTATTTT. Translating it yields CASSQGGVTDTQYF.